These 15 T cell receptor beta chains were sequenced from one sample in a study of response to subunit inactivated influenza vaccine. TCRdb re-called the RT-PCR reads with MiXCR, one entry per CDR3 protein. The sample includes about 650,000 distinct CDR3 sequences, about 14% of them seen just once. The sample here was PBMCs from blood, taken less than 15 days before vaccination. The receptors originated from a man in his fifties who received an inactivated influenza vaccine.

The sample holds many counts of this clonotype. The chain employs TRBV10-3 and TRBJ2-1; 9 nucleotides align to TRBD2. The CDR3 loop spans 15 amino acids. Germline V gene lookup returns CDR1 ENHRY and CDR2 SYGVKD. V shed 8 bases, J shed 3 bases, and the junction held 8 bases outside the gene matches. The CDR3 is CAIAGGRGDYNEQFF. The CDR3, as DNA: TGTGCCATCGCGGGAGGGAGAGGGGACTACAATGAGCAGTTCTTC.

The chain has TRBV11-2 and TRBJ2-7, with 8 bases fitting TRBD2. This CDR3 region has 14 residues. Germline V lookup: CDR1 SGHAT, CDR2 FQNNGV. J lost 0 bases, V lost 7 bases, and 5 bases had no gene match. The CDR3 bases are TGTGCCAGCACCATTAGCGGGACCTCCTACGAGCAGTACTTC. It yields the protein CASTISGTSYEQYF.

Remarks on this clonotype: A single base separates this from a much larger clone, so it may be a read error. The chain has TRBV6-2 or TRBV6-3 and TRBJ2-2; weak D call: TRBD2 (6 bases). The CDR3 covers 15 residues. Germline CDR1 is MNHEY and CDR2 is SVGEGT. The CDR3 bases are TGTTCCAGCAGTTACACAGGAGGGTTCCCCGGGGAGCTGTTTTTT. Protein sequence: CSSSYTGGFPGELFF.

In this sample, this clonotype turned up a few times. The chain is built from TRBV4-2 and TRBJ2-1; D is unclear. V shed 0 bases and J shed 0 bases, with 9 bases lying between them. The CDR3 has 16 amino acids. Germline lookup yields CDR1 LGHNA and CDR2 YNFKEQ. For the CDR3, the DNA is TGTGCCAGCAGCCAAGATTCCACGAGCTCCTACAATGAGCAGTTCTTC. This encodes CASSQDSTSSYNEQFF.

This clonotype has more than one count but fewer than ten. The rearrangement joins TRBV11-1 to TRBJ2-6; no reliable D call. The germline CDR1 and CDR2 sequences are SGHAT and FQDESV (reference sequence). This CDR3 has 20 residues. The V and J ends lost 4 bases and 0 bases respectively, with 22 bases between them. CDR3 DNA sequence: TGTGCCAGCAGCTCGCCCGCCCCAGGAAGGGTGCGCTCTGGGGCCAACGTCCTGACTTTC. It yields the protein CASSSPAPGRVRSGANVLTF.

The table lists this clonotype with a few counts. This chain joins TRBV11-2 and TRBJ2-5; D is unclear. The length of the CDR3 is 15 residues. CDR1 and CDR2 from the germline V gene are SGHAT and FQNNGV. Trimming stripped 5 bases from V and 0 bases from J, with 13 bases between. CDR3 coding DNA: TGTGCCAGCAGCCCCGCCCCGAGGTACCAAGAGACCCAGTACTTC. Protein product: CASSPAPRYQETQYF.

The chain is built from TRBV15 and TRBJ2-7; D possibly uses TRBD1 or TRBD2 (5 bases each). The germline gives CDR1 LNHNV, CDR2 YYDKDF (reference sequence). The ends were cut back, 1 base at V and 5 bases at J, with 12 bases in the middle. The CDR3 loop spans 14 amino acids. The CDR3 nucleotides are TGTGCCACCAGCAGAGTCGGGGCGCGGGACGAGCAGTACTTC. Its translation: CATSRVGARDEQYF.

This clonotype has a handful of counts. The genes are TRBV6-2 or TRBV6-3 and TRBJ2-1; 9 nucleotides line up with TRBD1. Germline V gene lookup returns CDR1 MNHEY and CDR2 SVGEGT. Losses at the gene ends were 7 bases for V and 9 bases for J; bases not matched to a gene: 13. This CDR3 region has 15 residues. The CDR3: CASITPGQGRGEQFF. The CDR3 DNA reads TGTGCCAGCATCACCCCGGGACAGGGACGGGGTGAGCAGTTCTTC.

The chain carries TRBV19 and TRBJ1-5; D is undetermined. CDR1 is LNHDA and CDR2 is SQIVND in the germline V gene (reference sequence). With 1 base removed from V and 3 bases from J, the gap between germline ends came to 10 bases. The CDR3 is 15 amino acids. The chain's CDR3 is CASSIVVSSNQPQHF. DNA for the CDR3: TGTGCCAGTAGTATAGTCGTCAGCTCCAATCAGCCCCAGCATTTT.

This clonotype was seen at least ten times. The V call is TRBV5-1, the J call TRBJ2-5; D not certain. From germline, CDR1 is SGHRS and CDR2 YFSETQ. The CDR3 sequence is 12 residues long. Trimming cost V 7 bases and J 5 bases, with 12 bases left between them. The CDR3 nucleotides are TGCGCCAGCGCACTTACATACGAGACCCAGTACTTC. Protein product: CASALTYETQYF. The variable domain in full, with the rest retrieved from reference TRBV5-1 and TRBJ2-5, is KAGVTQTPRYLIKTRGQQVTLSCSPISGHRSVSWYQQTPGQGLQFLFEYFSETQRNKGNFPGRFSGRQFSNSRSEMNVSTLELGDSALYLCASALTYETQYFGPGTRLLVL.

At least ten counts were recorded for this clonotype. The chain employs TRBV5-1 and TRBJ2-5; D perhaps matches TRBD1 (6 bases). CDR1 and CDR2 (germline): SGHRS, YFSETQ. V shed 4 bases and J shed 4 bases, with 14 bases lying between them. This CDR3 is 14 amino acids long. CDR3 coding DNA: TGCGCCAGCAGCACGGACAGTAATCCAGAGACCCAGTACTTC. Translated, it gives CASSTDSNPETQYF.

The genes are TRBV5-1 and TRBJ2-1, with 10 bases lining up with TRBD1. Germline CDR1 is SGHRS and CDR2 is YFSETQ. After removal of 4 bases from V and 4 bases from J, the junction contained 20 bases not matched to a gene. This CDR3 has 20 amino acids. Here the CDR3 DNA reads TGCGCCAGCAGCCCCCGGGGACAGGGGCCCTCGGAGGTCTCTTACAATGAGCAGTTCTTC. Protein sequence: CASSPRGQGPSEVSYNEQFF.

Concerning this clonotype itself: A far larger clone lies a single base away; this is likely a read error. This chain joins TRBV3-1 and TRBJ2-2; no clear D gene. Germline assignment: CDR1 LGHDT and CDR2 YNNKEL (reference sequence). The CDR3 spans 11 residues. Here the CDR3 DNA reads TGTGCCATCAGCCGGACCGGGGAGCTGTTTTTT. This sequence encodes CAISRTGELFF.

This clonotype was counted a few times. The genes are TRBV6-1 and TRBJ2-2, with unresolved D. Between the trimmed V and J ends, which lost 3 bases and 1 base, there was a span of 6 bases. Per germline, CDR1 MNHNS and CDR2 SASEGT. The CDR3 totals 14 residues. CDR3 protein: CASSDVRNTGELFF. Here the CDR3 DNA reads TGTGCCAGCAGTGATGTGCGGAACACCGGGGAGCTGTTTTTT.

This clonotype was recorded a few times. The V and J genes are TRBV9 and TRBJ2-5; D gene unclear. V was pared by 0 bases and J by 5 bases, with 11 bases between. Germline loops: CDR1 SGDLS, CDR2 YYNGEE. This CDR3 has 14 residues. CDR3 protein: CASSVAYAGETQYF. For the CDR3, the DNA is TGTGCCAGCAGCGTAGCTTACGCTGGGGAGACCCAGTACTTC.